The rows below give T cell receptor beta chains drawn from one sample of a study of response to subunit inactivated influenza vaccine. TCRdb passed the RT-PCR reads through MiXCR, listing each CDR3 protein once. Of about 520,000 distinct CDR3 sequences in the sample, about 7.2% were seen once. This specimen was PBMCs from blood, taken 23 to 25 months after vaccination. The receptors come from a man aged 45 to 75 who received an inactivated influenza vaccine. Each CDR3 is given with its conserved first and last residue.

cdr3_length: 14; v_call: TRBV7-8; j_call: TRBJ2-3; cdr3_aa: CASSLASGEDTQYF
cdr3_length: 15; v_call: TRBV7-8; j_call: TRBJ2-7; cdr3_aa: CASSLGPRQGYEQYF
cdr3_length: 13; v_call: TRBV7-3; j_call: TRBJ2-3; cdr3_aa: CASSPRTRDTQYF
cdr3_length: 19; v_call: TRBV11-1; j_call: TRBJ2-5; cdr3_aa: CASSLISIADRRGVETQYF
cdr3_length: 17; v_call: TRBV21-1; j_call: TRBJ2-3; cdr3_aa: CASRGTDGTSSPDTQYF
cdr3_length: 15; v_call: TRBV5-6; j_call: TRBJ1-4; cdr3_aa: CASSRKGPVGEKLFF
cdr3_length: 14; v_call: TRBV12-3/TRBV12-4; j_call: TRBJ2-7; cdr3_aa: CASRRTSGSLEQYF
cdr3_length: 16; v_call: TRBV18; j_call: TRBJ2-7; cdr3_aa: CASSPVDRSVAYEQYF
cdr3_length: 16; v_call: TRBV15; j_call: TRBJ2-5; cdr3_aa: CATSKGDRGLWGTQYF
cdr3_length: 15; v_call: TRBV28; j_call: TRBJ1-5; cdr3_aa: CASSVAGDKYQPQHF
cdr3_length: 12; v_call: TRBV6-1; j_call: TRBJ1-1; cdr3_aa: CASSAGGLVAFF
cdr3_length: 15; v_call: TRBV6-4; j_call: TRBJ2-1; cdr3_aa: CASSSTSGSYREQFF
cdr3_length: 13; v_call: TRBV20-1; j_call: TRBJ2-1; cdr3_aa: CSARSRLAGEQFF
cdr3_length: 15; v_call: TRBV19; j_call: TRBJ1-6; cdr3_aa: CASNNAGQVASPLHF
cdr3_length: 15; v_call: TRBV12-3/TRBV12-4; j_call: TRBJ1-6; cdr3_aa: CASSFGGSYNSPLHF
cdr3_length: 14; v_call: TRBV10-3; j_call: TRBJ1-6; cdr3_aa: CAISVDRDNSPLHF
cdr3_length: 12; v_call: TRBV12-3/TRBV12-4; j_call: TRBJ1-2; cdr3_aa: CASSLWQNGYTF
cdr3_length: 14; v_call: TRBV2; j_call: TRBJ2-7; cdr3_aa: CASILVPTANEQYF
cdr3_length: 14; v_call: TRBV4-2; j_call: TRBJ2-7; cdr3_aa: CASSQGQDSGEQYF
cdr3_length: 15; v_call: TRBV5-1; j_call: TRBJ2-7; cdr3_aa: CASSLTGGAYYEQYF
cdr3_length: 17; v_call: TRBV7-7; j_call: TRBJ2-5; cdr3_aa: CASSATGPTINQETQYF
cdr3_length: 13; v_call: TRBV25-1; j_call: TRBJ1-1; cdr3_aa: CASSRQGGTEAFF
cdr3_length: 14; v_call: TRBV24-1; j_call: TRBJ2-3; cdr3_aa: CATSDGGLSPTQYF
cdr3_length: 16; v_call: TRBV7-2; j_call: TRBJ2-2; cdr3_aa: CASSLAHGLSTGELFF
cdr3_length: 12; v_call: TRBV2; j_call: TRBJ2-7; cdr3_aa: CASRQVSYEQYF
cdr3_length: 15; v_call: TRBV5-1; j_call: TRBJ2-1; cdr3_aa: CASSLEGTRNREQFF
cdr3_length: 17; v_call: TRBV10-3; j_call: TRBJ2-2; cdr3_aa: CAISESGQGSNTGELFF
cdr3_length: 15; v_call: TRBV11-2; j_call: TRBJ2-5; cdr3_aa: CASSLDIQGGETQYF
cdr3_length: 13; v_call: TRBV6-6; j_call: TRBJ2-5; cdr3_aa: CASSRTGQETQYF
cdr3_length: 18; v_call: TRBV10-2; j_call: TRBJ2-1; cdr3_aa: CASSVEIAGGWGYNEQFF
cdr3_length: 12; v_call: TRBV20-1; j_call: TRBJ2-5; cdr3_aa: CSANGLGETQYF
cdr3_length: 14; v_call: TRBV12-3/TRBV12-4; j_call: TRBJ1-2; cdr3_aa: CASSFGTAPRGYTF
cdr3_length: 12; v_call: TRBV11-2; j_call: TRBJ2-1; cdr3_aa: CASSLGINEQFF
cdr3_length: 12; v_call: TRBV29-1; j_call: TRBJ2-3; cdr3_aa: CSAARLAGTQYF
cdr3_length: 16; v_call: TRBV12-3/TRBV12-4; j_call: TRBJ1-3; cdr3_aa: CASRRDREQIGNTIYF
cdr3_length: 15; v_call: TRBV7-3; j_call: TRBJ2-3; cdr3_aa: CASSLSGTPRDTQYF
cdr3_length: 13; v_call: TRBV14; j_call: TRBJ2-2; cdr3_aa: CASSQANTGELFF
cdr3_length: 15; v_call: TRBV12-3/TRBV12-4; j_call: TRBJ2-1; cdr3_aa: CASSLRQGAIDEQFF
cdr3_length: 17; v_call: TRBV20-1; j_call: TRBJ2-1; cdr3_aa: CSARGSLAGGSNNEQFF
cdr3_length: 14; v_call: TRBV11-2; j_call: TRBJ2-4; cdr3_aa: CASSLTNAKNIQYF
cdr3_length: 15; v_call: TRBV10-3; j_call: TRBJ2-7; cdr3_aa: CAISRLFQSSYEQYF
cdr3_length: 12; v_call: TRBV30; j_call: TRBJ2-3; cdr3_aa: CAWSVWGGTQYF
cdr3_length: 15; v_call: TRBV20-1; j_call: TRBJ2-5; cdr3_aa: CSAIGLAVRQETQYF
cdr3_length: 13; v_call: TRBV20-1; j_call: TRBJ2-5; cdr3_aa: CSATAGGGETQYF
cdr3_length: 12; v_call: TRBV21-1; j_call: TRBJ2-7; cdr3_aa: CASTPRHYEQYF
cdr3_length: 15; v_call: TRBV20-1; j_call: TRBJ1-5; cdr3_aa: CSTQPGGGHTQPQHF
cdr3_length: 15; v_call: TRBV12-3/TRBV12-4; j_call: TRBJ1-3; cdr3_aa: CASSSDRYSGNTIYF
cdr3_length: 18; v_call: TRBV24-1; j_call: TRBJ2-3; cdr3_aa: CATSDQLTGHAVTDTQYF
cdr3_length: 15; v_call: TRBV6-1; j_call: TRBJ2-3; cdr3_aa: CASNHNSAGEDTQYF
cdr3_length: 14; v_call: TRBV12-3/TRBV12-4; j_call: TRBJ2-2; cdr3_aa: CASSLDRGYGELFF
cdr3_length: 14; v_call: TRBV15; j_call: TRBJ2-7; cdr3_aa: CATTPKAGQYEQYF
cdr3_length: 16; v_call: TRBV11-2; j_call: TRBJ2-5; cdr3_aa: CASSPTRSGTQETQYF
cdr3_length: 14; v_call: TRBV10-1; j_call: TRBJ2-5; cdr3_aa: CASSDRWGQETQYF